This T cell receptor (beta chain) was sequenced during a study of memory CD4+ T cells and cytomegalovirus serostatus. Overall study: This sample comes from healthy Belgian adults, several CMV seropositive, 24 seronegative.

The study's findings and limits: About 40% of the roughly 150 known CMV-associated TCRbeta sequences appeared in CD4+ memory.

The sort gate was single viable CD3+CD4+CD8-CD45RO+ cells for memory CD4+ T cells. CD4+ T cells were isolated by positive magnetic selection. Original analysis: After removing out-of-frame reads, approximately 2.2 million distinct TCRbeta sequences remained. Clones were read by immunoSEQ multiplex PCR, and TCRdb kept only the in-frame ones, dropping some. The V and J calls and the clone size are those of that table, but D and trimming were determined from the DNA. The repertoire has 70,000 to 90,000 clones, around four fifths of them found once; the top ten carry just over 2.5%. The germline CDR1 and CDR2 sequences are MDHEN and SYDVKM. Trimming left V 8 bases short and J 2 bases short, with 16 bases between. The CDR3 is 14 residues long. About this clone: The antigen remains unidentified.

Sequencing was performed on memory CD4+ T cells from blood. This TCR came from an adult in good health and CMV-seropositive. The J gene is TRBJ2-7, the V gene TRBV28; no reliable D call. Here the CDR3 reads CASLRRGGPYEQYF. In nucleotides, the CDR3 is TGTGCCAGCCTACGACGCGGCGGTCCCTACGAGCAGTACTTC. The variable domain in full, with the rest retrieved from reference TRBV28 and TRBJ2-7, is DVKVTQSSRYLVKRTGEKVFLECVQDMDHENMFWYRQDPGLGLRLIYFSYDVKMKEKGDIPEGYSVSREKKERFSLILESASTNQTSMYLCASLRRGGPYEQYFGPGTRLTVT.